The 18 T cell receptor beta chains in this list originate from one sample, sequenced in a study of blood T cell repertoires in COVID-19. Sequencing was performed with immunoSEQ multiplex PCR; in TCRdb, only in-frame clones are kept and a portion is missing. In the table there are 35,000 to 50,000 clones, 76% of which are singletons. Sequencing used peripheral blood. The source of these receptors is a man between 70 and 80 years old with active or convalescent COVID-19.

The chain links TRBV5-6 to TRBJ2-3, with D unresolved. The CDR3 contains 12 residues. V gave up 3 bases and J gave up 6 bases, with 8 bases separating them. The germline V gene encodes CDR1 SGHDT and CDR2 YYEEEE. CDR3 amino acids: CASSSTRDTQYF. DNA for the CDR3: TGTGCCAGCAGCTCGACTCGGGATACGCAGTATTTT. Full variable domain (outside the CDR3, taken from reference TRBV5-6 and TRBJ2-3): DAGVTQSPTHLIKTRGQQVTLRCSPKSGHDTVSWYQQALGQGPQFIFQYYEEEERQRGNFPDRFSGHQFPNYSSELNVNALLLGDSALYLCASSSTRDTQYFGPGTRLTVL.

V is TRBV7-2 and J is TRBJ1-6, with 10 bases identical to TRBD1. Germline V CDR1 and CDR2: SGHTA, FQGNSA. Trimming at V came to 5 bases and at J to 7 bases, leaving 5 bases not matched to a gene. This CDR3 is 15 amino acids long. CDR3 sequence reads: CASSKGTGENSPLHF. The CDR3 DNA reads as TGTGCCAGCAGCAAGGGGACAGGGGAAAATTCACCCCTCCACTTT.

This chain's CDR3 is CASRSRQGITNYGYTF. DNA for the CDR3: TGTGCCAGCAGATCGAGACAGGGGATTACTAACTATGGCTACACCTTC. The genes are TRBV5-6 and TRBJ1-2; 8 bases line up with TRBD1. This CDR3 comprises 16 residues. Germline lookup yields CDR1 SGHDT and CDR2 YYEEEE. The junction had 9 bases not matched to a gene; V was cut back by 5 bases and J by 0 bases.

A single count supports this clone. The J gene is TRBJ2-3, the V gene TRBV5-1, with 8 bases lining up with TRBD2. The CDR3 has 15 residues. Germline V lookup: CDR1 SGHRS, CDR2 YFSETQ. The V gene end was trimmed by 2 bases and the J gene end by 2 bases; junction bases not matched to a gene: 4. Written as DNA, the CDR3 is TGCGCCAGCAGCTTTGCGGGGGGCTCCACAGATACGCAGTATTTT. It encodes CASSFAGGSTDTQYF.

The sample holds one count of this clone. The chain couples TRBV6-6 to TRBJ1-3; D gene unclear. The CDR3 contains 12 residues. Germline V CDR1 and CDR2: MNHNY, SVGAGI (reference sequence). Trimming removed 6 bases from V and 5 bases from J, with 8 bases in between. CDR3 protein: CASSDSRNTIYF. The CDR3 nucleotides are TGTGCCAGCAGCGATAGTAGAAACACCATATATTTT.

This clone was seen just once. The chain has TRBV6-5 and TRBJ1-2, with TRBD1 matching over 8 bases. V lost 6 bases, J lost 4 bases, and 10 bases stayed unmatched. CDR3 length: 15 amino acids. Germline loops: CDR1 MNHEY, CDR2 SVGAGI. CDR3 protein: CASRTGTGNSYGYTF. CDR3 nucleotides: TGTGCCAGCAGGACCGGGACAGGAAATAGCTATGGCTACACCTTC.

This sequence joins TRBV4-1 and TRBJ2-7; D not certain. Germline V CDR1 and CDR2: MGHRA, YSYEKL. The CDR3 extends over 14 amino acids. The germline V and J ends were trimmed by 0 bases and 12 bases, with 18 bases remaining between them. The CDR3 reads CASSQDAVTRGRYF. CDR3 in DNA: TGCGCCAGCAGCCAAGACGCAGTCACCCGAGGAAGGTACTTC.

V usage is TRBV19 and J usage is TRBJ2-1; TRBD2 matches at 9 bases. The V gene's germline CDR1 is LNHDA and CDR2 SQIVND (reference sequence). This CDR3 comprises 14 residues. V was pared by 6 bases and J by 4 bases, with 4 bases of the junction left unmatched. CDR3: CASSASGTYNEQFF. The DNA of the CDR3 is TGTGCCAGTAGCGCTAGCGGGACATACAATGAGCAGTTCTTC.

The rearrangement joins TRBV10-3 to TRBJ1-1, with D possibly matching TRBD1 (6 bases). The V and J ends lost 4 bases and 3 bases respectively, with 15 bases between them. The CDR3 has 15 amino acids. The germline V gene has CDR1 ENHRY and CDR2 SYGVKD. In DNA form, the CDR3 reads TGTGCCATCAGTGGGGGTAGCGGGGGCTACACTGAAGCTTTCTTT. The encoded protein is CAISGGSGGYTEAFF.

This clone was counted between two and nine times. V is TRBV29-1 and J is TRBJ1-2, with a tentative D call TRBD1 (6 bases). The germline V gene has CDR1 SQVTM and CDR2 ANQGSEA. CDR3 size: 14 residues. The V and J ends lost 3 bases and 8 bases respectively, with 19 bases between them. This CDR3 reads CSVDRSGGASGYTF. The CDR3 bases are TGCAGCGTTGACCGATCCGGGGGGGCGTCCGGCTACACCTTC. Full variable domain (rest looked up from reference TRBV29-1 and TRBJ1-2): SAVISQKPSRDICQRGTSLTIQCQVDSQVTMMFWYRQQPGQSLTLIATANQGSEATYESGFVIDKFPISRPNLTFSTLTVSNMSPEDSSIYLCSVDRSGGASGYTFGSGTRLTVV.

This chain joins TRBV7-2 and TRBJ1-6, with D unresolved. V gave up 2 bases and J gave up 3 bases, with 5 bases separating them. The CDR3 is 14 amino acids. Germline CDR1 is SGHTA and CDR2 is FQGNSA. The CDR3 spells CASSLSYYNSPLHF. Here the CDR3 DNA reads TGTGCCAGCAGCTTATCCTACTATAATTCACCCCTCCACTTT.

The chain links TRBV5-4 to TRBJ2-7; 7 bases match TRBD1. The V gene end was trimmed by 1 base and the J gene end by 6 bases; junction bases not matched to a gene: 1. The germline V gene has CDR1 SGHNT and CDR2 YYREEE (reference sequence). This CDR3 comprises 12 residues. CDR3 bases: TGTGCCAGCAGCTTGCACAGGGGCGAGCAGTACTTC. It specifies CASSLHRGEQYF.

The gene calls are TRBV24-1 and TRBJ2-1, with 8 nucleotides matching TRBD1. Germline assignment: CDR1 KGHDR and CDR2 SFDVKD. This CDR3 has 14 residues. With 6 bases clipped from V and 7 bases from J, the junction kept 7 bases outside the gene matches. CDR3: CATSTGQGWNEQFF. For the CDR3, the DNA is TGTGCCACCAGTACCGGACAGGGTTGGAATGAGCAGTTCTTC.

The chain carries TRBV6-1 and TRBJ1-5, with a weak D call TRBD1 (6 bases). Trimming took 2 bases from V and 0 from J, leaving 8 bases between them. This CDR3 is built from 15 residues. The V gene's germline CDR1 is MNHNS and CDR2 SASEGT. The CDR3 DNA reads TGTGCCAGCAGTGAATGGACAGCTAGCAATCAGCCCCAGCATTTT. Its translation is CASSEWTASNQPQHF.

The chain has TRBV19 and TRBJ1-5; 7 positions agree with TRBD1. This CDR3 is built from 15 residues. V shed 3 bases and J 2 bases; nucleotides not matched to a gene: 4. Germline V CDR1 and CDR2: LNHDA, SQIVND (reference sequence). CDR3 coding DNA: TGTGCCAGTAGTATGACAGGGACCCGCAATCAGCCCCAGCATTTT. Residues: CASSMTGTRNQPQHF.

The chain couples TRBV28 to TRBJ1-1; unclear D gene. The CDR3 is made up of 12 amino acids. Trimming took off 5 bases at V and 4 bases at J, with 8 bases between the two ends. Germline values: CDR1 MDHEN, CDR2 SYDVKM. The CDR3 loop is CASSRRVTEAFF. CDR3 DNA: TGTGCCAGCAGTAGGCGGGTCACTGAAGCTTTCTTT.

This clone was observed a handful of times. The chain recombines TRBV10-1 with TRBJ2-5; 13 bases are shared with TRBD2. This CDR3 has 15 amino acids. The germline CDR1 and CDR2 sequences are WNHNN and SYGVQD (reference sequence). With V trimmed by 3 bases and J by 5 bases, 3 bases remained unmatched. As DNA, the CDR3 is TGCGCCAGCAGTGACGGGACTAGCGGGGTCGAGACCCAGTACTTC. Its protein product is CASSDGTSGVETQYF.

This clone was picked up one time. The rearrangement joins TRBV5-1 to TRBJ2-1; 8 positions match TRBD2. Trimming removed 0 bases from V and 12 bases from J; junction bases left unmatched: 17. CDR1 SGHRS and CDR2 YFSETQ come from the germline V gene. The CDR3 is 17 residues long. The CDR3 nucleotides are TGCGCCAGCAGCTTGGTCGCCAGCGGGGGAACGGTCCTTACGCAGTTCTTC. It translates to CASSLVASGGTVLTQFF.